This TCR beta chain was obtained from a study of blood T cell repertoires in COVID-19 (dated by TCRdb to 2020 to 2021). Some background on the complete study: Collaborator samples came from the United States, Italy and Spain and covered acute and convalescent phases of COVID-19. The material from the prospective study consisted of cDNA or gDNA derived from T cells, B-cell-depleted T cells, or PBMCs. The repertoires were made available in a free public database intended to serve as a resource for research on the immune response to SARS-CoV-2. Samples came from the ongoing ImmuneRACE study (first 160 participants) plus 1,254 subjects from 6 global collaborators. Deeply sampled blood TCRbeta repertoires from subjects exposed to, actively infected with, or recovered from COVID-19 were included in the dataset. Where available, HLA class I and class II types were taken from metadata supplied by the sample provider and were not determined by assay-based typing. The sample metadata nearly always contained a de-identified subject ID, COVID-19 status, age in years and sex. Study-wide conclusions, independent of this receptor: The amount of clinical and demographic metadata varied by source and participant and was provided uncurated.

V lost 2 bases and J lost 3 bases, and the count of bases not matched to a germline gene is 1. Looking up the germline V gene (reference sequence) yields CDR1 GTSNPN and CDR2 SVGIG. There are 13 amino acids in the CDR3, from cysteine to phenylalanine inclusive. The sequence is cut down to CDR3 DNA, 39 bases in frame from base 1. Remarks on this clone: Its antigen has not been determined. Base qualities are missing; no much larger clone stands one base away.

TCRbeta CDR3 regions were amplified from genomic DNA using the immunoSEQ Assay, a bias-controlled multiplex PCR. Per the authors' processing: The number of nucleated cells in each sample was estimated by amplification of reference gene primers within the assay. Sequence reads were collapsed and filtered to measure the absolute abundance of every unique TCRbeta CDR3 rearrangement. For each sample, productive Simpson clonality was calculated by taking the square root of Simpson's diversity index across productive rearrangements. TCRdb carries this immuneACCESS record with in-frame sequences only. Its versions omit some clonotypes, under half of them owing to an unresolved V gene in the studies checked, with the rest unexplained. The V and J calls and clone size come from that table; D and trimming were worked out from the DNA. This sample gives around 70,000 clones in total; around 90% of them show up just once. The top ten clonotypes cover 25% to 30% of the sample.

The collaborating institutions used their own protocols to collect whole blood in K2EDTA tubes. Collaborator samples were shipped for TCRbeta analysis as frozen whole blood, isolated PBMCs, or DNA extracted from either sample type. The receptor's source is a woman aged 80 or over with active or convalescent COVID-19. The receptor chain draws on TRBV30 and TRBJ2-5, and 9 junctional nucleotides match TRBD1. Sequencing was carried out using peripheral blood. In nucleotides, the sequence is TGTGCCTGGAGTACAGGGGGCAAAGAGACCCAGTACTTC. It is translated as CAWSTGGKETQYF. Beyond the CDR3, the reference TRBV30 and TRBJ2-5 genes provide the residues; the full variable domain reads: SQTIHQWPATLVQPVGSPLSLECTVEGTSNPNLYWYRQAAGRGLQLLFYSVGIGQISSEVPQNLSASRPQDRQFILSSKKLLLSDSGFYLCAWSTGGKETQYFGPGTRLLVL.